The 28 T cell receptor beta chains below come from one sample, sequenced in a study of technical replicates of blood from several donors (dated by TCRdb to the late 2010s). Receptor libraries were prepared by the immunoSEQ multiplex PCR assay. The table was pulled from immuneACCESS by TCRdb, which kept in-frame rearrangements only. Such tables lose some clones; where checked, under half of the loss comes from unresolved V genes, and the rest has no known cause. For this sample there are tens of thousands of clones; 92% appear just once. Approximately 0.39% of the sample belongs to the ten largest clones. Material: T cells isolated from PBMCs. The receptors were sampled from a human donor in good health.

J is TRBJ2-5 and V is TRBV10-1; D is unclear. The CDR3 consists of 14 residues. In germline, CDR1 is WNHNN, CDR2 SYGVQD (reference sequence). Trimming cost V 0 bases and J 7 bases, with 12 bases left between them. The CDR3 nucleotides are TGCGCCAGCAGTGAGTCGACTCACTCCGGGACCCAGTACTTC. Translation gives CASSESTHSGTQYF.

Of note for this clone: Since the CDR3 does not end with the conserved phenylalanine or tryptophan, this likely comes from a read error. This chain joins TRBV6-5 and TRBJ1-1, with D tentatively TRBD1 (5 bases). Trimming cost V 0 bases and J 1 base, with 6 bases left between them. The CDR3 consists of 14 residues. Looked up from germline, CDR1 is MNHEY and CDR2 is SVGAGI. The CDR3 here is CASSYSTGNTEAFS. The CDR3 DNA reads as TGTGCCAGCAGTTACTCAACAGGGAACACTGAAGCTTTCTCT.

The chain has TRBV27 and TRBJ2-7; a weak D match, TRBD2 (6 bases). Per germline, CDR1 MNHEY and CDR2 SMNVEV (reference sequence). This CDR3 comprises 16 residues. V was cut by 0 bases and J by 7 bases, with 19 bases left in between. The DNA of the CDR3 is TGTGCCAGCAGTTTATCTCGCCGGGAGTCGATGGGAGAGCAGTACTTC. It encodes CASSLSRRESMGEQYF.

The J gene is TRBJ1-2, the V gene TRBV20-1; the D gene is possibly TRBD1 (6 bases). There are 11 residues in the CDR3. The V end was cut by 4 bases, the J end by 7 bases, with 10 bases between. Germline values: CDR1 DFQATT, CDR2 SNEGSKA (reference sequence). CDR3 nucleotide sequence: TGCAGTGCTAACCGGGACACTGGCTACACCTTC. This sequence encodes CSANRDTGYTF.

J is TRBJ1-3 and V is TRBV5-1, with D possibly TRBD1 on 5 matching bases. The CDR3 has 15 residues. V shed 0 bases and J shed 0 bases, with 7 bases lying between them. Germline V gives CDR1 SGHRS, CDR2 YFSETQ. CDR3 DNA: TGCGCCAGCAGCTTGGGGACAAGCTCTGGAAACACCATATATTTT. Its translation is CASSLGTSSGNTIYF.

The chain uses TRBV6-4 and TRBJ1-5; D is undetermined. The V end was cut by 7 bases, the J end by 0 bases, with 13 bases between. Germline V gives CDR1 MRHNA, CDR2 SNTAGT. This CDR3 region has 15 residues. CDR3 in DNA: TGTGCCAGCACGGGTGAACCTCTTAGCAATCAGCCCCAGCATTTT. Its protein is CASTGEPLSNQPQHF.

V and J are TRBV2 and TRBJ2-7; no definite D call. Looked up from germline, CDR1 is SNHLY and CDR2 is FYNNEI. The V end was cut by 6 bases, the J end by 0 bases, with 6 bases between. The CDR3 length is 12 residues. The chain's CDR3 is CASRRLSYEQYF. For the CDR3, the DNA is TGTGCCAGCAGGAGGCTCTCCTACGAGCAGTACTTC.

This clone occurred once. The CDR3 protein is CAWSVQGALETQYF. For the CDR3, the DNA is TGTGCCTGGAGTGTACAGGGGGCCCTTGAGACCCAGTACTTC. The chain carries TRBV30 and TRBJ2-5; 9 bases fit TRBD1. The CDR3 has 14 amino acids. CDR1 and CDR2 (germline): GTSNPN, SVGIG (reference sequence). V was clipped by 0 bases and J by 5 bases; unmatched bases: 4.

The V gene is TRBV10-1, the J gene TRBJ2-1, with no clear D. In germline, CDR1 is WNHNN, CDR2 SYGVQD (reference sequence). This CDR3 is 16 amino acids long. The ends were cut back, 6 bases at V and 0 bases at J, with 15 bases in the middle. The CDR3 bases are TGCGCCAGCAGGGCCCCTTGGTCCAGCTCCTACAATGAGCAGTTCTTC. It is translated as CASRAPWSSSYNEQFF.

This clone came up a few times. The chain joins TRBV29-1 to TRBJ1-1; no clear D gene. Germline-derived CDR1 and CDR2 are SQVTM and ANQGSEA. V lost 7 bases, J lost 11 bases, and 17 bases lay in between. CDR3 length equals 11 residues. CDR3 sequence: CSGGEGWDAFF. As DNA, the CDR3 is TGCAGCGGGGGAGAGGGTTGGGATGCTTTCTTT.

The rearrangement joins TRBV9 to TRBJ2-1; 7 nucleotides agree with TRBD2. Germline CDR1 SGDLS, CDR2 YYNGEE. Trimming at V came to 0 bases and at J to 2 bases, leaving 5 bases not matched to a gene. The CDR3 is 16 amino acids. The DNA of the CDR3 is TGTGCCAGCAGCGTAGGGGGGGGGAGCCCCTACAATGAGCAGTTCTTC. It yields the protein CASSVGGGSPYNEQFF.

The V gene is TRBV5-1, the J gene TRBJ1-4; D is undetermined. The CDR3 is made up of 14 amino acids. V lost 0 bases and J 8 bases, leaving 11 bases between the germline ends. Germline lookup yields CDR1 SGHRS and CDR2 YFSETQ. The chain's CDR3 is CASSLAGWREKLFF. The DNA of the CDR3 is TGCGCCAGCAGCTTGGCGGGGTGGCGAGAAAAACTGTTTTTT. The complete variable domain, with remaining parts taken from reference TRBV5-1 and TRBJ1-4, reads KAGVTQTPRYLIKTRGQQVTLSCSPISGHRSVSWYQQTPGQGLQFLFEYFSETQRNKGNFPGRFSGRQFSNSRSEMNVSTLELGDSALYLCASSLAGWREKLFFGSGTQLSVL.

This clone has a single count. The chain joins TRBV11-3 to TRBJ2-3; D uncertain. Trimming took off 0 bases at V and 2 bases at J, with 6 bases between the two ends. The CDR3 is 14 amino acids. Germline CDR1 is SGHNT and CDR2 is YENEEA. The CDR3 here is CASSLEESTDTQYF. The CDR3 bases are TGTGCCAGCAGCTTAGAGGAGTCCACAGATACGCAGTATTTT.

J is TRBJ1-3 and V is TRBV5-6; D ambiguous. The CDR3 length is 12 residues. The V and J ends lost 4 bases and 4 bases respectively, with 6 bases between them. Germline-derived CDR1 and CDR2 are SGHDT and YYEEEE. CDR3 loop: CASSAKGNTIYF. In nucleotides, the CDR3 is TGTGCCAGCAGCGCGAAAGGAAACACCATATATTTT. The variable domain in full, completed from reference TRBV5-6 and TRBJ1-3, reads DAGVTQSPTHLIKTRGQQVTLRCSPKSGHDTVSWYQQALGQGPQFIFQYYEEEERQRGNFPDRFSGHQFPNYSSELNVNALLLGDSALYLCASSAKGNTIYFGEGSWLTVV.

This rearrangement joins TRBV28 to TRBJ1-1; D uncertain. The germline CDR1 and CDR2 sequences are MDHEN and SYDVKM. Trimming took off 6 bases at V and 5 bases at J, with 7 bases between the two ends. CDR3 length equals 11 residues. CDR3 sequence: CASRQQTEAFF. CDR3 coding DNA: TGTGCCAGCAGGCAACAGACTGAAGCTTTCTTT.

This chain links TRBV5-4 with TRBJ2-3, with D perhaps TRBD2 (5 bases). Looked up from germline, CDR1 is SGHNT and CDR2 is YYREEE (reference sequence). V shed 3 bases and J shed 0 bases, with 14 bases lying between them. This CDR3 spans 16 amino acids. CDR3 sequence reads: CASSSTRASSTDTQYF. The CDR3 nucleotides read TGTGCCAGCAGCTCGACGCGGGCCAGTAGCACAGATACGCAGTATTTT.

CDR3: CASSRGTGGIEFTQPQHF. CDR3 sequence (DNA): TGCGCCAGCAGCCGTGGGACAGGGGGTATTGAGTTCACTCAGCCCCAGCATTTT. The chain carries TRBV4-1 and TRBJ1-5, with TRBD1 matching over 11 bases. The CDR3 is 18 amino acids. With V trimmed by 4 bases and J by 6 bases, 14 bases remained unmatched. Germline-derived CDR1 and CDR2 are MGHRA and YSYEKL.

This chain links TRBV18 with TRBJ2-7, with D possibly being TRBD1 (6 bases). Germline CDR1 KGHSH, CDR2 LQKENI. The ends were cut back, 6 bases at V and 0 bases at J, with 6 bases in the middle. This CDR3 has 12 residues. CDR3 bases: TGTGCCAGCTCGGACAGCTCCTACGAGCAGTACTTC. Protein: CASSDSSYEQYF.

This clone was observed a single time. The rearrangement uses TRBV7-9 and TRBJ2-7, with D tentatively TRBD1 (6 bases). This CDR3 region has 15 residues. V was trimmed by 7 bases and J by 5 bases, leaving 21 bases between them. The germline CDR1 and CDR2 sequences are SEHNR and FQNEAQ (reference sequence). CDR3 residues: CASNKLIDQGNEQYF. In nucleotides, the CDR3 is TGTGCCAGCAACAAGTTAATTGATCAGGGGAACGAGCAGTACTTC.

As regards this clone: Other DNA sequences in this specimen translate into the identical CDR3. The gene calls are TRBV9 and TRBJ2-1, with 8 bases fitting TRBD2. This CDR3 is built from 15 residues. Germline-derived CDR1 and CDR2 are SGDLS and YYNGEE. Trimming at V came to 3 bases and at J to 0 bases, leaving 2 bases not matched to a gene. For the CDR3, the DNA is TGTGCCAGCAGCGCAAGCGGGAGCTCCTACAATGAGCAGTTCTTC. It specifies CASSASGSSYNEQFF.

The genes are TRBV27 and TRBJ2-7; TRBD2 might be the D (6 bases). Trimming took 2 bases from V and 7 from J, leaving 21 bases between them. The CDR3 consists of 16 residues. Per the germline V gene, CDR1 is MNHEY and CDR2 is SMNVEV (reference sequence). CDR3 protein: CASSLILGTGEREQYF. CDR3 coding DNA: TGTGCCAGCAGTTTAATACTCGGGACGGGAGAGAGGGAGCAGTACTTC.

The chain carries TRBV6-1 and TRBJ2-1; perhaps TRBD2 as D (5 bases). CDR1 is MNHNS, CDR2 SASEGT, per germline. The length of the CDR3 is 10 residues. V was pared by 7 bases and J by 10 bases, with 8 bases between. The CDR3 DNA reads TGTGCCAGCATGGAGGTAGAGCAGTTCTTC. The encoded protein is CASMEVEQFF.

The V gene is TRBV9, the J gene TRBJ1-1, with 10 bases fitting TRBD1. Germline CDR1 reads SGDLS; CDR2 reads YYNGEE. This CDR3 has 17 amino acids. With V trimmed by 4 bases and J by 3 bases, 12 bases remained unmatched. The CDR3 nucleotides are TGTGCCAGCAGCCGCGGCGCCGACAGGGGGCGATACACTGAAGCTTTCTTT. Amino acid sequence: CASSRGADRGRYTEAFF. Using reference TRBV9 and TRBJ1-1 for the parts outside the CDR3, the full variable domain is DSGVTQTPKHLITATGQRVTLRCSPRSGDLSVYWYQQSLDQGLQFLIQYYNGEERAKGNILERFSAQQFPDLHSELNLSSLELGDSALYFCASSRGADRGRYTEAFFGQGTRLTVV.

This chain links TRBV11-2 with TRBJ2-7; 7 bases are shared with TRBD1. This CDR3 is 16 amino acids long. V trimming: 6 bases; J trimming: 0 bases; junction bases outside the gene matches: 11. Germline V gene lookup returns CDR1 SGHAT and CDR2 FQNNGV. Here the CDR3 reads CASSSRTGDLSYEQYF. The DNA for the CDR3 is TGTGCCAGCAGTTCCCGAACAGGGGATCTCTCCTACGAGCAGTACTTC.

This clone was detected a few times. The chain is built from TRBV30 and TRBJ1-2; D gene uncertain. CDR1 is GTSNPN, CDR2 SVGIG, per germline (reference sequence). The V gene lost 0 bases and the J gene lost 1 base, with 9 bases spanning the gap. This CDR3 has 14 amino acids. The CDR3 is CAWSVSQINYGYTF. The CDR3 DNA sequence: TGTGCCTGGAGTGTATCACAGATTAACTATGGCTACACCTTC.

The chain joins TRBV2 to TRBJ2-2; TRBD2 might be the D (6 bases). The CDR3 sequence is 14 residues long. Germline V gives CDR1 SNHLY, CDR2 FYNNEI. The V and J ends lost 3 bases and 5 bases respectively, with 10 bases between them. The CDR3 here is CASSEGLLTGELFF. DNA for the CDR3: TGTGCCAGCAGTGAGGGACTCCTTACCGGGGAGCTGTTTTTT.

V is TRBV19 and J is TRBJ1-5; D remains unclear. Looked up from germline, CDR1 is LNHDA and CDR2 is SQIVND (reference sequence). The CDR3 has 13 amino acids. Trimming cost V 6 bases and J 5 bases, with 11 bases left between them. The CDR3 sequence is CASSRDGYQPQHF. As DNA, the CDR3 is TGTGCCAGTAGCCGTGACGGGTATCAGCCCCAGCATTTT. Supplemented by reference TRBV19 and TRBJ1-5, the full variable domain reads DGGITQSPKYLFRKEGQNVTLSCEQNLNHDAMYWYRQDPGQGLRLIYYSQIVNDFQKGDIAEGYSVSREKKESFPLTVTSAQKNPTAFYLCASSRDGYQPQHFGDGTRLSIL.

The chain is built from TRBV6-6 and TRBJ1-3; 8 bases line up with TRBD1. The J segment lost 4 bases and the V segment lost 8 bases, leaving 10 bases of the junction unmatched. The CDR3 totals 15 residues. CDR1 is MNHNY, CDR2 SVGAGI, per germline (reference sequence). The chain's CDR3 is CASGQGLPLGNTIYF. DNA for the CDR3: TGTGCCAGCGGACAGGGTCTACCCCTGGGAAACACCATATATTTT.